This record concerns one TCR beta chain sequence. Its antigen is currently unknown. The data are from a study of monozygotic twins with inflammatory bowel disease. This CDR3 region has 12 residues. The germline CDR1 and CDR2 sequences are MRHNA and SNTAGT. Points from the study as a whole: Evidence failed to back one strong IBD-linked signal or clonotype. IBD patients shared fewer clonotypes with other individuals than healthy twins, especially patients with disease activity signs.

RNA in its total form was extracted from whole blood, and T cells were not sorted. Each CDR3 protein gets one entry in TCRdb, which reprocessed the 5' RACE reads and gives no DNA. The specimen's table records approximately 400,000 distinct CDR3 sequences. The chain combines TRBV6-4 with TRBJ2-2; TCRdb outputs TRBD1, but without DNA this stays unchecked. The sequence came from a human donor with ulcerative colitis or Crohn's disease, or a healthy co-twin of an affected twin (not recorded which). Sequenced material: blood. This CDR3 reads CASKGATGELFF.